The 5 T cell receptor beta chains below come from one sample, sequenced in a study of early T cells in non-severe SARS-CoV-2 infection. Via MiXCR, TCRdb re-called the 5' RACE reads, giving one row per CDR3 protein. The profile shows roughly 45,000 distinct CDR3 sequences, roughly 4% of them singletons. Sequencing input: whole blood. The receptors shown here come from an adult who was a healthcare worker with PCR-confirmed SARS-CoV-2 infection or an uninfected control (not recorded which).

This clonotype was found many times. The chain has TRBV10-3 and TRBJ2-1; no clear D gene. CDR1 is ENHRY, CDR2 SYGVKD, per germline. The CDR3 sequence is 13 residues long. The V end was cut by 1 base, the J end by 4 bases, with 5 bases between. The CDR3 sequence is CAISEYEYNEQFF. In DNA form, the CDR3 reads TGTGCCATCAGTGAGTACGAGTACAATGAGCAGTTCTTC.

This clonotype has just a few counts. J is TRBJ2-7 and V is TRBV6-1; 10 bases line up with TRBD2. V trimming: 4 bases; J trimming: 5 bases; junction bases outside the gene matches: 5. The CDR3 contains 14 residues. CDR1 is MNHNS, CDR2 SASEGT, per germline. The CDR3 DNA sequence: TGTGCCAGCAGTGTCACAGGGACTAGCGACGAGCAGTACTTC. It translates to CASSVTGTSDEQYF.

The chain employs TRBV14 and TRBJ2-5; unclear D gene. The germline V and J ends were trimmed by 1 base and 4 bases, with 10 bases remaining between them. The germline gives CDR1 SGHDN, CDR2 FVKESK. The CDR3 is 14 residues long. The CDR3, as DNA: TGTGCCAGCAGCCAAGTTGGAAGGAGAGAGACCCAGTACTTC. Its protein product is CASSQVGRRETQYF.

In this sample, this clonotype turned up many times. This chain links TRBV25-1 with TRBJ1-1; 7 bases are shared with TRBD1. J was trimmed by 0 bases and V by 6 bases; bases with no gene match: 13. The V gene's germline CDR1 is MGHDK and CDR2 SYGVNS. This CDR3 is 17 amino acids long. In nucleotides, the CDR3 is TGTGCCAGCAGCAAACCAGGGGACAGTTGGGTGAACACTGAAGCTTTCTTT. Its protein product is CASSKPGDSWVNTEAFF.

This CDR3 is CSAYLAARLQETQYF. The CDR3, as DNA: TGCAGTGCCTACCTAGCGGCGCGGCTACAAGAGACCCAGTACTTC. This chain connects TRBV20-1 to TRBJ2-5; 7 bases are a match to TRBD2. J lost 2 bases, V lost 6 bases, and 12 bases had no gene match. Germline V gene data show CDR1 as DFQATT and CDR2 as SNEGSKA (reference sequence). The CDR3 sequence is 15 residues long.